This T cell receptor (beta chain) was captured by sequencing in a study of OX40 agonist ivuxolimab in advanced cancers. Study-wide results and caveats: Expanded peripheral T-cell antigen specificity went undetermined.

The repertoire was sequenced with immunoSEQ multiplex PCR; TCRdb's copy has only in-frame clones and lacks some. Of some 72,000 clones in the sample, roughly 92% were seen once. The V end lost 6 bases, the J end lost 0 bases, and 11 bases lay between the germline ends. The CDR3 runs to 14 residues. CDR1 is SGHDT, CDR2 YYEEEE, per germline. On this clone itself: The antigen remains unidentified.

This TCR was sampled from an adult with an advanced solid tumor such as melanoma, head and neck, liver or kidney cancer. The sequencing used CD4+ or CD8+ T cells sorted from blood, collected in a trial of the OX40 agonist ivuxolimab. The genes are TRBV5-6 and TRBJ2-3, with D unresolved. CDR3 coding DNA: TGTGCCAGCACCCGGACGTCTAGCACAGATACGCAGTATTTT. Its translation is CASTRTSSTDTQYF.